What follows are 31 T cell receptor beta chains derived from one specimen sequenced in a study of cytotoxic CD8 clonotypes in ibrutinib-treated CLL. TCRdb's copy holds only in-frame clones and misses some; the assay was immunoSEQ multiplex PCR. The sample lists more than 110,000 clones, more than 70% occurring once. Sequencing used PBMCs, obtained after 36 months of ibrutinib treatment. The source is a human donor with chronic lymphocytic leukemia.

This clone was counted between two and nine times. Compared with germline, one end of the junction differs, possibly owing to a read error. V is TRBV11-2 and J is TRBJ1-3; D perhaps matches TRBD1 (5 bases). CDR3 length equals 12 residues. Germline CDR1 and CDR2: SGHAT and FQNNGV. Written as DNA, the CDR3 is TGTGCCAGCAGCCCATGGACTCCCAGGGTTTCATTT. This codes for CASSPWTPRVSF.

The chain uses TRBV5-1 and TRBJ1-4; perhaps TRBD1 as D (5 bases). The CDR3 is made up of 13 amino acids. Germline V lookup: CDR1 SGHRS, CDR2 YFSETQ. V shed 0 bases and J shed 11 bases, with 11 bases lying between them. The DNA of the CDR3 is TGCGCCAGCAGCTTGGGCACCGGGGGTAAACTGTTTTTT. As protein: CASSLGTGGKLFF.

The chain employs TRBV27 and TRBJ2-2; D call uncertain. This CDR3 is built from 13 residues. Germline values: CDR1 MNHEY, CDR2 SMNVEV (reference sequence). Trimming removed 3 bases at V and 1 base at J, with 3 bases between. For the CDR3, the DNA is TGTGCCAGCAGTTTCGGGAACACCGGGGAGCTGTTTTTT. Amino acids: CASSFGNTGELFF.

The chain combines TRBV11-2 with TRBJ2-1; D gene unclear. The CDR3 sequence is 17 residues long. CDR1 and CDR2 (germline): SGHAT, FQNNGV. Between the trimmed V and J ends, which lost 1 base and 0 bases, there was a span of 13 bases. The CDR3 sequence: CASSLGENPSSYNEQFF. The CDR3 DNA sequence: TGTGCCAGCAGCTTAGGCGAAAACCCGAGCTCCTACAATGAGCAGTTCTTC.

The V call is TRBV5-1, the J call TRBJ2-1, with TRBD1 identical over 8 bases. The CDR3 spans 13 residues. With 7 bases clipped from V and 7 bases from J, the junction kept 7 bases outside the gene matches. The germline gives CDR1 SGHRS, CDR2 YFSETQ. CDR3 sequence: CASRQGMVNEQFF. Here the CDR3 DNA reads TGCGCCAGCCGACAGGGGATGGTTAATGAGCAGTTCTTC. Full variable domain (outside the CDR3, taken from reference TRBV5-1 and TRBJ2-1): KAGVTQTPRYLIKTRGQQVTLSCSPISGHRSVSWYQQTPGQGLQFLFEYFSETQRNKGNFPGRFSGRQFSNSRSEMNVSTLELGDSALYLCASRQGMVNEQFFGPGTRLTVL.

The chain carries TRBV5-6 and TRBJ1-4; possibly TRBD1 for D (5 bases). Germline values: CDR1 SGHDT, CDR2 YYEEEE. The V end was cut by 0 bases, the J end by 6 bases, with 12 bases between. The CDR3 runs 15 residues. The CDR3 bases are TGTGCCAGCAGCTTGGGGGGACGGGGCCATGAAAAACTGTTTTTT. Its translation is CASSLGGRGHEKLFF.

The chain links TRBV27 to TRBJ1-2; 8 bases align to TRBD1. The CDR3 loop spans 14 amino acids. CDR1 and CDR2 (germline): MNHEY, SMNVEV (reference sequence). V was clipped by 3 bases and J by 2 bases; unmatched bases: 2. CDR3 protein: CASSLDRANYGYTF. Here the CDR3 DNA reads TGTGCCAGCAGTTTGGACAGGGCCAACTATGGCTACACCTTC.

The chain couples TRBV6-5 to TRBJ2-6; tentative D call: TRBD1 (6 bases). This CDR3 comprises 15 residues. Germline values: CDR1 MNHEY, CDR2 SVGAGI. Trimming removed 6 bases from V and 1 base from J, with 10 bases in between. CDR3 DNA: TGTGCCAGCAGGGGCAGGGGATCTGGGGCCAACGTCCTGACTTTC. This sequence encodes CASRGRGSGANVLTF.

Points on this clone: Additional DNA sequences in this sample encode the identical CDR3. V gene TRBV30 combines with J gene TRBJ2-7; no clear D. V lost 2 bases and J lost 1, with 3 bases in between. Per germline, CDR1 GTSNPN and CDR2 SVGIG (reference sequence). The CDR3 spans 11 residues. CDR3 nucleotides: TGTGCCTGGAGTAGATCCTACGAGCAGTACTTC. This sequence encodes CAWSRSYEQYF. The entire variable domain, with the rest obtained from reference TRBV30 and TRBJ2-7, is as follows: SQTIHQWPATLVQPVGSPLSLECTVEGTSNPNLYWYRQAAGRGLQLLFYSVGIGQISSEVPQNLSASRPQDRQFILSSKKLLLSDSGFYLCAWSRSYEQYFGPGTRLTVT.

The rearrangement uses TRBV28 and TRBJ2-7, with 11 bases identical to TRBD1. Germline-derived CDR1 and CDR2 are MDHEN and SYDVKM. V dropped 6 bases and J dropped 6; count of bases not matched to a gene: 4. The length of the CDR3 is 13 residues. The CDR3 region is CASSPGTGGEQYF. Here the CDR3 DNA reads TGTGCCAGCAGCCCCGGGACAGGGGGCGAGCAGTACTTC.

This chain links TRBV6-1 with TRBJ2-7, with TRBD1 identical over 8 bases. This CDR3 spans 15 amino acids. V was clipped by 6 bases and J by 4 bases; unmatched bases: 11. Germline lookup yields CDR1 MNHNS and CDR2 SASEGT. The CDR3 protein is CASRPPGQVIYEQYF. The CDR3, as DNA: TGTGCCAGCAGGCCTCCGGGACAGGTAATTTACGAGCAGTACTTC.

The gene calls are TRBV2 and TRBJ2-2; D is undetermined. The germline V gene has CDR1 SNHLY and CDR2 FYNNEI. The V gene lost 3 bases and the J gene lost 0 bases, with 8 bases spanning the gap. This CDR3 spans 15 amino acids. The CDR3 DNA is TGTGCCAGCAGTGACTCCACCACGAACACCGGGGAGCTGTTTTTT. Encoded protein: CASSDSTTNTGELFF.

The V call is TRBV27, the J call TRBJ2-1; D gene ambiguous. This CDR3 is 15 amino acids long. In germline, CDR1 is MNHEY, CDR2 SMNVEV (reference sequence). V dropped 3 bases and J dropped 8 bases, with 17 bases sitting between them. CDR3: CASSFETDERHEQFF. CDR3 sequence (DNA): TGTGCCAGCAGTTTTGAAACGGATGAACGTCATGAGCAGTTCTTC.

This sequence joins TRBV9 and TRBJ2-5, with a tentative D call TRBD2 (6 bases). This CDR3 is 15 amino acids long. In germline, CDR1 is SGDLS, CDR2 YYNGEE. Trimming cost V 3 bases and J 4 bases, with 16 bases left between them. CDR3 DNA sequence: TGTGCCAGCAGCGCGGGAGTAGCCCAGAGAGAGACCCAGTACTTC. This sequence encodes CASSAGVAQRETQYF.

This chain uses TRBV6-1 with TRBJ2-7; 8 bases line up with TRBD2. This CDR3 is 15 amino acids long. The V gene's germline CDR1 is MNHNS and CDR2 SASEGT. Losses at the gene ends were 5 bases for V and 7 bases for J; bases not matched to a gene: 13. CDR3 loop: CASSPGLAGLGEQYF. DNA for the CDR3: TGTGCCAGCAGTCCTGGATTAGCGGGACTTGGGGAGCAGTACTTC.

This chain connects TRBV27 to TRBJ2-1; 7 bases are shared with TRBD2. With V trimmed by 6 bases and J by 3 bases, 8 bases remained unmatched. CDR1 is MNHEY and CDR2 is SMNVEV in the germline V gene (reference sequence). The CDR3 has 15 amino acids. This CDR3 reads CASRRGLGVYNEQFF. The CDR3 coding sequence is TGTGCCAGCAGGCGTGGACTAGGGGTCTACAATGAGCAGTTCTTC.

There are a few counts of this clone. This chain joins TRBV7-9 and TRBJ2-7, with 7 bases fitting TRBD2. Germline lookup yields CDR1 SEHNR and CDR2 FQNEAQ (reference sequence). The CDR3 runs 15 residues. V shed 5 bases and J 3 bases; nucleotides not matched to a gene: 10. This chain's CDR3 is CASSGEGIFHYEQYF. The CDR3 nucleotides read TGTGCCAGCAGCGGGGAGGGAATCTTTCACTACGAGCAGTACTTC.

The CDR3 here is CASSRGLEPGELFF. DNA of the CDR3: TGTGCCAGCAGCAGGGGACTAGAACCCGGGGAGCTGTTTTTT. V usage is TRBV5-4 and J usage is TRBJ2-2; TRBD2 agrees at 8 bases. The CDR3 sequence is 14 residues long. From germline, CDR1 is SGHNT and CDR2 YYREEE (reference sequence). The ends lost 4 bases at V and 6 bases at J; junction bases unmatched: 5.

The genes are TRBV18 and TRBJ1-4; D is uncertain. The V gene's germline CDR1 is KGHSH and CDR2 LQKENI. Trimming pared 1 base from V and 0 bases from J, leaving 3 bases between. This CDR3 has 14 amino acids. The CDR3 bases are TGTGCCAGCTCACCACAATCAACTAATGAAAAACTGTTTTTT. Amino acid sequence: CASSPQSTNEKLFF.

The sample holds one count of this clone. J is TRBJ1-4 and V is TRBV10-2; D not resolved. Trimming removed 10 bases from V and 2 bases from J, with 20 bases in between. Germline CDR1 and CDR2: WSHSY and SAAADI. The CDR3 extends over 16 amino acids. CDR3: CATSTDPASTNEKLFF. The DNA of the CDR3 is TGCGCCACCTCGACGGATCCAGCGTCGACTAATGAAAAACTGTTTTTT.

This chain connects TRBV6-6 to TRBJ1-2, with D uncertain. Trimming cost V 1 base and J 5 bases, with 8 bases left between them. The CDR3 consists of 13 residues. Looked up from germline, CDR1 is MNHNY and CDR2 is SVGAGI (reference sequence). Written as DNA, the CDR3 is TGTGCCAGCAGTTACTTTTCCGGATATGGCTACACCTTC. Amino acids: CASSYFSGYGYTF.

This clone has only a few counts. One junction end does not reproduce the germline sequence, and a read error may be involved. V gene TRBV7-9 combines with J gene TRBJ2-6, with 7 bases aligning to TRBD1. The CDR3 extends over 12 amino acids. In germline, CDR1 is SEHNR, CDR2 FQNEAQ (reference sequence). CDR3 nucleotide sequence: TGTGCCAGCAGCTTAGAGGCGACAGGGAAGGCTTTC. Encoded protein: CASSLEATGKAF.

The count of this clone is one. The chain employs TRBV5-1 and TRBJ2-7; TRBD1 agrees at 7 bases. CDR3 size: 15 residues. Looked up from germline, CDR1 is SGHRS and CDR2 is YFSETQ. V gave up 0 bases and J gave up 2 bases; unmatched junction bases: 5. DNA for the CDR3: TGCGCCAGCAGCTTGGGGGCAGGGGGACCCTACGAGCAGTACTTC. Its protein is CASSLGAGGPYEQYF.

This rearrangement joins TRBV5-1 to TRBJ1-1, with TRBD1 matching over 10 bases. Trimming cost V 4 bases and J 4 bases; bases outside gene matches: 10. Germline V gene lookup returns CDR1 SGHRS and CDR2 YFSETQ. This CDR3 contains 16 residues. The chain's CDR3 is CASSRDRGNLGTEAFF. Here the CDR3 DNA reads TGCGCCAGCAGCCGGGACAGGGGAAATCTCGGCACTGAAGCTTTCTTT. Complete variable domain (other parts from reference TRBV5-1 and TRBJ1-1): KAGVTQTPRYLIKTRGQQVTLSCSPISGHRSVSWYQQTPGQGLQFLFEYFSETQRNKGNFPGRFSGRQFSNSRSEMNVSTLELGDSALYLCASSRDRGNLGTEAFFGQGTRLTVV.

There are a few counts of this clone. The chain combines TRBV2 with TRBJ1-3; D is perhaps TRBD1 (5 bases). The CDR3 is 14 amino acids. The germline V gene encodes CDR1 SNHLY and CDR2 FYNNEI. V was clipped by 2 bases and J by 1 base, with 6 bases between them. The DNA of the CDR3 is TGTGCCAGCAGTGAACAGGGATCTGGAAACACCATATATTTT. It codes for CASSEQGSGNTIYF.

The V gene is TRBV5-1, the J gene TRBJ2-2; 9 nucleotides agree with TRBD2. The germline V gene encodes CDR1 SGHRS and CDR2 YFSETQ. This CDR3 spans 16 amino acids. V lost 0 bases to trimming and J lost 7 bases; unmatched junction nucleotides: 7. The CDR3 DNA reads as TGCGCCAGCAGCTTGGTCCCTAGCGGGATGGGCGGGGAGCTGTTTTTT. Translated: CASSLVPSGMGGELFF.

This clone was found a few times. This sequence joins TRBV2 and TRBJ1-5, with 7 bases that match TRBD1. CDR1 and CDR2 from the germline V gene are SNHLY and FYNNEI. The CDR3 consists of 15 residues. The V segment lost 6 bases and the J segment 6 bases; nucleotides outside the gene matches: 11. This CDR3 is CASSGGQAPIQPQHF. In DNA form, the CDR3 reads TGTGCCAGCAGCGGTGGACAGGCCCCGATTCAGCCCCAGCATTTT. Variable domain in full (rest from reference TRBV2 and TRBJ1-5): EPEVTQTPSHQVTQMGQEVILRCVPISNHLYFYWYRQILGQKVEFLVSFYNNEISEKSEIFDDQFSVERPDGSNFTLKIRSTKLEDSAMYFCASSGGQAPIQPQHFGDGTRLSIL.

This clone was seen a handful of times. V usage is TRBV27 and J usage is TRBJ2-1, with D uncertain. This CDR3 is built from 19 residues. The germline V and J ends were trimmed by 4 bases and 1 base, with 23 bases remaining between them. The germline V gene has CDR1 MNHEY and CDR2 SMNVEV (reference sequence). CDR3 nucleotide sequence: TGTGCCAGCAGTTCACACGTCTTCGGTAGAACCAAGTCCTACAATGAGCAGTTCTTC. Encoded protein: CASSSHVFGRTKSYNEQFF.

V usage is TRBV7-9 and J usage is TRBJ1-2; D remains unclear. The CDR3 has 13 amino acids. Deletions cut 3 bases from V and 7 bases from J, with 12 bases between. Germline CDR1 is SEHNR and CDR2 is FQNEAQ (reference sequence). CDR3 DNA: TGTGCCAGCAGCTTGATGGAACGGTCTGGCTACACCTTC. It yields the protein CASSLMERSGYTF.

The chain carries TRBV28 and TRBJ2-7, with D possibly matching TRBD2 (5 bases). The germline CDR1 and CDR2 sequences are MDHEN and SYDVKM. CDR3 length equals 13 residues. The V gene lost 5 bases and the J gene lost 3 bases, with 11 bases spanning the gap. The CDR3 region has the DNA TGTGCCAGCAGTCCCCCCGGGGACTACGAGCAGTACTTC. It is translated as CASSPPGDYEQYF.

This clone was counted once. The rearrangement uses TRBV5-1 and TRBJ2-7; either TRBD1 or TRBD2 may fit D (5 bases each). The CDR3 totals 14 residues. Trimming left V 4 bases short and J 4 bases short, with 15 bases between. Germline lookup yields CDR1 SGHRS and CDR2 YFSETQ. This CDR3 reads CASSGDSGYYEQYF. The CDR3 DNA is TGCGCCAGCAGCGGAGACAGCGGTTATTACGAGCAGTACTTC.